This TCR beta chain comes out of a study of T cell changes during pregnancy in multiple sclerosis. Assay: immunoSEQ multiplex PCR; the TCRdb copy retains only in-frame clones and omits some. The repertoire holds more than 35,000 clones, with about 91% as singletons. This clone was seen more than once but under ten times. The CDR3 is made up of 15 amino acids. Germline values: CDR1 LNHDA, CDR2 SQIVND (reference sequence). Trimming stripped 7 bases from V and 7 bases from J, with 17 bases between. The sequencing used CD4+ T cells from peripheral blood mononuclear cells, collected in the third trimester of pregnancy. The receptor was isolated from a female donor in good health, enrolled as a control in a pregnancy study. The V call is TRBV19, the J call TRBJ1-6; the D is unclear. The CDR3 region has the DNA TGTGCCAGTACTAACCGCGCCCGTACCAATTCACCCCTCCACTTT. Protein: CASTNRARTNSPLHF. The variable domain in full, completed from reference TRBV19 and TRBJ1-6, reads DGGITQSPKYLFRKEGQNVTLSCEQNLNHDAMYWYRQDPGQGLRLIYYSQIVNDFQKGDIAEGYSVSREKKESFPLTVTSAQKNPTAFYLCASTNRARTNSPLHFGNGTRLTVT.